This T cell receptor (beta chain) emerged from a study of T cell clones after liver transplantation. Turning to the study itself: Standard immunosuppression, with no induction, continued until 12-24 months after transplant.

The method was immunoSEQ multiplex PCR; TCRdb's version includes in-frame clones alone and lacks a portion of them. The sample has about 120,000 clones; approximately 90% are singletons. Germline loops: CDR1 MNHNS, CDR2 SASEGT. This CDR3 contains 14 residues. The V segment lost 4 bases and the J segment 3 bases; nucleotides outside the gene matches: 3. This chain uses TRBV6-1 with TRBJ1-5; 7 bases match TRBD1. The sequence came from a human patient who received a liver transplant. Some of the T cells may derive from the graft donor. The sequencing used CD4+ T cells from blood, collected 12 months after liver transplant. DNA for the CDR3: TGTGCCAGCAGTGCGGGACAGCTCAATCAGCCCCAGCATTTT. Protein product: CASSAGQLNQPQHF.